The rows below give T cell receptor beta chains drawn from one sample of a study of shared clonotypes between healthy human individuals. The repertoire was sequenced with immunoSEQ multiplex PCR; TCRdb's copy has only in-frame clones and lacks some. The sample includes around 2.5 million clones, 80% to 95% seen only once; the top ten take around 0.37%. The specimen was naive CD4+ T cells from PBMCs. The source is a man younger than 35 in good health. Some clones in this sample may be carry-over from other donors' samples. CDR3s include the opening cysteine and the closing phenylalanine or tryptophan. Fields, in order: D gene, clone size, J gene, V gene, CDR3 protein, CDR3 DNA. The D gene is left open where the match is weak. Rows give clone size only sometimes, using once, few, many, or a class for an expanded clone.

d_gene: NA; abundance: NA; j_gene: TRBJ1-1; v_gene: TRBV6-5; CDR3aa: CASSYSTEAFF; CDR3nt: TGTGCCAGCAGTTACTCGACTGAAGCTTTCTTT
d_gene: NA; abundance: NA; j_gene: TRBJ2-5; v_gene: TRBV27; CDR3aa: CASSFSNEETQYF; CDR3nt: TGTGCCAGCAGTTTCTCTAACGAAGAGACCCAGTACTTC
d_gene: NA; abundance: NA; j_gene: TRBJ2-4; v_gene: TRBV29-1; CDR3aa: CSVDAGDKVGRYF; CDR3nt: TGCAGCGTTGACGCCGGTGACAAGGTTGGAAGGTACTTC
d_gene: TRBD1; abundance: few; j_gene: TRBJ1-2; v_gene: TRBV19; CDR3aa: CASSRPPTGNYGYTF; CDR3nt: TGTGCCAGTAGCCGACCACCGACAGGGAACTATGGCTACACCTTC
d_gene: NA; abundance: NA; j_gene: TRBJ1-5; v_gene: TRBV27; CDR3aa: CASSLNRGNQPQHF; CDR3nt: TGTGCCAGCAGTTTGAACAGGGGCAATCAGCCCCAGCATTTT
d_gene: TRBD1; abundance: NA; j_gene: TRBJ2-4; v_gene: TRBV5-8; CDR3aa: CASSLWDRDNIQYF; CDR3nt: TGTGCCAGCAGCTTGTGGGACAGGGATAACATTCAGTACTTC
d_gene: NA; abundance: NA; j_gene: TRBJ1-1; v_gene: TRBV9; CDR3aa: CASSPQGRSNTEAFF; CDR3nt: TGTGCCAGCAGCCCCCAGGGCAGGTCGAACACTGAAGCTTTCTTT
d_gene: NA; abundance: NA; j_gene: TRBJ1-4; v_gene: TRBV25-1; CDR3aa: CASSDIGHGEKLFF; CDR3nt: TGTGCCAGCAGTGATATAGGGCATGGTGAAAAACTGTTTTTT
d_gene: NA; abundance: NA; j_gene: TRBJ1-1; v_gene: TRBV7-9; CDR3aa: CASSLGQPYTEAFF; CDR3nt: TGTGCCAGCAGCTTAGGACAGCCCTACACTGAAGCTTTCTTT
d_gene: NA; abundance: NA; j_gene: TRBJ2-7; v_gene: TRBV30; CDR3aa: CAWSVPIPTYEQYF; CDR3nt: TGTGCCTGGAGTGTCCCGATTCCCACCTACGAGCAGTACTTC
d_gene: NA; abundance: NA; j_gene: TRBJ1-5; v_gene: TRBV19; CDR3aa: CASSTTRQASNQPQHF; CDR3nt: TGTGCCAGTAGCACCACGAGACAGGCTAGCAATCAGCCCCAGCATTTT
d_gene: TRBD1; abundance: NA; j_gene: TRBJ2-2; v_gene: TRBV18; CDR3aa: CASSYDRGYTGELFF; CDR3nt: TGTGCCAGCTCATACGACAGGGGGTACACCGGGGAGCTGTTTTTT
d_gene: NA; abundance: NA; j_gene: TRBJ2-6; v_gene: TRBV18; CDR3aa: CASSPKSYSSGANVLTF; CDR3nt: TGTGCCAGCTCACCAAAGTCATACAGCTCTGGGGCCAACGTCCTGACTTTC
d_gene: TRBD1; abundance: NA; j_gene: TRBJ2-7; v_gene: TRBV6-5; CDR3aa: CASTSTGGSMGEQYF; CDR3nt: TGTGCCAGCACATCAACAGGGGGATCTATGGGCGAGCAGTACTTC
d_gene: NA; abundance: NA; j_gene: TRBJ1-2; v_gene: TRBV27; CDR3aa: CASGGWNYGYTF; CDR3nt: TGTGCCAGCGGGGGGTGGAACTATGGCTACACCTTC
d_gene: TRBD1; abundance: few; j_gene: TRBJ1-5; v_gene: TRBV28; CDR3aa: CASNERTGVINQPQHF; CDR3nt: TGTGCCAGCAACGAAAGGACAGGGGTGATCAATCAGCCCCAGCATTTT
d_gene: NA; abundance: NA; j_gene: TRBJ2-7; v_gene: TRBV5-1; CDR3aa: CASTPGGGGLSYEQYF; CDR3nt: TGCGCCAGCACCCCGGGGGGCGGAGGGCTCTCCTACGAGCAGTACTTC
d_gene: TRBD2; abundance: NA; j_gene: TRBJ2-1; v_gene: TRBV28; CDR3aa: CASSNRGTSGRGYNEQFF; CDR3nt: TGTGCCAGCAGTAACAGAGGGACTAGCGGGAGAGGCTACAATGAGCAGTTCTTC
d_gene: TRBD1; abundance: NA; j_gene: TRBJ2-7; v_gene: TRBV27; CDR3aa: CASSFRGQAAPYEQYF; CDR3nt: TGTGCCAGCAGTTTCCGCGGACAGGCGGCCCCCTACGAGCAGTACTTC
d_gene: NA; abundance: NA; j_gene: TRBJ1-2; v_gene: TRBV2; CDR3aa: CASTGVGKTNYGYTF; CDR3nt: TGTGCCAGCACCGGGGTAGGGAAGACTAACTATGGCTACACCTTC
d_gene: TRBD2; abundance: NA; j_gene: TRBJ2-3; v_gene: TRBV11-2; CDR3aa: CASSLLAGGATDTQYF; CDR3nt: TGTGCCAGCAGCTTACTAGCGGGAGGGGCTACAGATACGCAGTATTTT
d_gene: NA; abundance: NA; j_gene: TRBJ2-1; v_gene: TRBV18; CDR3aa: CASSPLGENEQFF; CDR3nt: TGTGCCAGCTCACCCCTAGGGGAGAATGAGCAGTTCTTC
d_gene: TRBD1; abundance: NA; j_gene: TRBJ2-5; v_gene: TRBV7-2; CDR3aa: CASSSGRQGVGETQYF; CDR3nt: TGTGCCAGCAGCTCCGGACGACAGGGGGTAGGAGAGACCCAGTACTTC
d_gene: TRBD1; abundance: NA; j_gene: TRBJ2-1; v_gene: TRBV28; CDR3aa: CASSSPGQGFYEQFF; CDR3nt: TGTGCCAGCAGTTCTCCGGGACAGGGATTTTATGAGCAGTTCTTC
d_gene: NA; abundance: NA; j_gene: TRBJ2-1; v_gene: TRBV19; CDR3aa: CASKKASLDNEQFF; CDR3nt: TGTGCCAGTAAGAAGGCCAGTCTCGACAATGAGCAGTTCTTC
d_gene: NA; abundance: NA; j_gene: TRBJ2-7; v_gene: TRBV2; CDR3aa: CASKARGVGSYEQYF; CDR3nt: TGTGCCAGCAAGGCTAGGGGGGTGGGGTCCTACGAGCAGTACTTC
d_gene: NA; abundance: NA; j_gene: TRBJ1-2; v_gene: TRBV7-3; CDR3aa: CASSLTGQGGYTF; CDR3nt: TGTGCCAGCAGCTTAACGGGGCAGGGAGGCTACACCTTC
d_gene: TRBD1; abundance: NA; j_gene: TRBJ2-5; v_gene: TRBV2; CDR3aa: CATRGWQETQYF; CDR3nt: TGTGCCACCAGGGGGTGGCAAGAGACCCAGTACTTC
d_gene: NA; abundance: NA; j_gene: TRBJ1-1; v_gene: TRBV10-1; CDR3aa: CASSTPGGMNTEAFF; CDR3nt: TGCGCCAGCAGTACCCCGGGGGGGATGAACACTGAAGCTTTCTTT
d_gene: NA; abundance: NA; j_gene: TRBJ1-6; v_gene: TRBV21-1; CDR3aa: CASSPRGTDSPLHF; CDR3nt: TGTGCCAGCAGCCCACGGGGGACAGATTCACCCCTCCACTTT
d_gene: TRBD1; abundance: NA; j_gene: TRBJ2-7; v_gene: TRBV18; CDR3aa: CASSPDRGKVLGEQYF; CDR3nt: TGTGCCAGCTCCCCGGACAGGGGAAAGGTTTTAGGCGAGCAGTACTTC
d_gene: NA; abundance: NA; j_gene: TRBJ1-1; v_gene: TRBV15; CDR3aa: CATKSLDFLGTEAFF; CDR3nt: TGTGCCACCAAATCGTTGGACTTTCTAGGGACTGAAGCTTTCTTT
d_gene: NA; abundance: NA; j_gene: TRBJ2-7; v_gene: TRBV18; CDR3aa: CASSPPGLYEQYF; CDR3nt: TGTGCCAGCTCACCACCGGGACTTTACGAGCAGTACTTC
d_gene: TRBD2; abundance: NA; j_gene: TRBJ2-1; v_gene: TRBV7-2; CDR3aa: CASSSTSGSSYNEQFF; CDR3nt: TGTGCCAGCAGCTCGACTAGCGGGAGCTCCTACAATGAGCAGTTCTTC
d_gene: NA; abundance: few; j_gene: TRBJ2-7; v_gene: TRBV2; CDR3aa: CASSAGYEQYF; CDR3nt: TGTGCCAGCAGTGCAGGCTACGAGCAGTACTTC
d_gene: NA; abundance: NA; j_gene: TRBJ2-5; v_gene: TRBV5-1; CDR3aa: CASSLSGNLETQYF; CDR3nt: TGCGCCAGCAGCTTATCGGGAAATCTCGAGACCCAGTACTTC
d_gene: TRBD2; abundance: NA; j_gene: TRBJ2-3; v_gene: TRBV7-9; CDR3aa: CASSAGTSGFTDTQYF; CDR3nt: TGTGCCAGCAGCGCCGGGACTAGCGGTTTCACAGATACGCAGTATTTT
d_gene: NA; abundance: NA; j_gene: TRBJ1-4; v_gene: TRBV30; CDR3aa: CAWIPETNEKLFF; CDR3nt: TGTGCCTGGATACCAGAAACTAATGAAAAACTGTTTTTT
d_gene: NA; abundance: NA; j_gene: TRBJ2-7; v_gene: TRBV5-1; CDR3aa: CASSLKGQRPYEQYF; CDR3nt: TGCGCCAGCAGCCTGAAAGGACAGAGACCCTACGAGCAGTACTTC
d_gene: NA; abundance: NA; j_gene: TRBJ1-3; v_gene: TRBV15; CDR3aa: CATSESPPGVSGNTIYF; CDR3nt: TGTGCCACCAGCGAATCGCCGCCGGGGGTATCTGGAAACACCATATATTTT
d_gene: NA; abundance: NA; j_gene: TRBJ2-2; v_gene: TRBV6-4; CDR3aa: CASSDTPSGELFF; CDR3nt: TGTGCCAGCAGTGACACCCCGTCCGGGGAGCTGTTTTTT
d_gene: TRBD2; abundance: NA; j_gene: TRBJ2-7; v_gene: TRBV7-9; CDR3aa: CASRSLAGVNEQYF; CDR3nt: TGTGCCAGCAGGTCACTAGCGGGAGTCAACGAGCAGTACTTC
d_gene: NA; abundance: NA; j_gene: TRBJ2-7; v_gene: TRBV7-2; CDR3aa: CASSTSGTPTSGQYF; CDR3nt: TGTGCCAGCAGCACATCCGGGACACCTACAAGCGGGCAGTACTTC